Described below is a single TCR beta chain sequence and its context. Profiled with immunoSEQ multiplex PCR; TCRdb holds only in-frame clones, not every one. The profile shows about 300,000 clones, roughly 85% of them singletons. The CDR3 covers 12 residues. Per the germline V gene, CDR1 is SGHVS and CDR2 is FQNEAQ. The ends were cut back, 2 bases at V and 8 bases at J, with 6 bases in the middle. This sample was included in a study of blood T cell repertoires in COVID-19. The wider study: The United States, Italy and Spain were the sources of the acute and convalescent COVID-19 samples.

The study assigned cohorts using participant-reported clinical history. Material: PBMCs or T cells enriched from blood (not recorded which). This chain joins TRBV7-8 and TRBJ1-4; D unclear. The source is a young man who had recovered from COVID-19. The CDR3 DNA follows: TGTGCCAGCAGCTTATCTACCGAAAAACTGTTTTTT. Its translation: CASSLSTEKLFF.